This T cell receptor (beta chain) was found in a study of monozygotic twins with inflammatory bowel disease. TCRdb reanalyzed the 5' RACE reads, giving one entry per CDR3 protein sequence and no DNA. This repertoire includes some 450,000 distinct CDR3 sequences. The CDR3 extends over 12 amino acids. Germline V gene lookup returns CDR1 KGHSH and CDR2 LQKENI. The sequenced material came from blood. The sequence was collected from a human donor with ulcerative colitis or Crohn's disease, or a healthy co-twin of an affected twin (not recorded which). The chain employs TRBV18 and TRBJ2-5; TCRdb's D call of TRBD1 is untestable without DNA. CDR3 residues: CASSPGTETQYF.